This T cell receptor (beta chain) is drawn from a study of shared T cell receptors in the human thymus. Germline CDR1 ENHRY, CDR2 SYGVKD. V shed 4 bases and J shed 4 bases, with 14 bases lying between them. The length of the CDR3 is 15 residues. Here immunoSEQ multiplex PCR was the method, and the copy in TCRdb shows in-frame clones only, minus some. The sample holds hundreds of thousands of clones, around 95% seen once. The sequenced sample consisted of thymocytes. This clonotype was obtained from a human donor. This chain uses TRBV10-3 with TRBJ2-1; D is possibly TRBD2 (6 bases). The CDR3 is CAISVRWGVYNEQFF. The CDR3 DNA reads as TGTGCCATCAGTGTTCGGTGGGGGGTTTACAATGAGCAGTTCTTC.